This TCR beta chain was sequenced for a study of T cell changes during pregnancy in multiple sclerosis. Only in-frame clones appear in the TCRdb table, and some are missing; sequencing was by immunoSEQ multiplex PCR. The table includes around 95,000 clones, about 90% detected once. The CDR3 runs 15 residues. V shed 6 bases and J 4 bases; nucleotides not matched to a gene: 7. Germline CDR1 and CDR2: MNHEY and SVGAGI. The source is a female donor in good health, enrolled as a control in a pregnancy study. The sample here was peripheral blood, taken after pregnancy. The rearrangement joins TRBV6-5 to TRBJ2-3; 10 bases agree with TRBD2. Here the CDR3 DNA reads TGTGCCAGCAGAGAAACTAGCGGGATAGCAGATACGCAGTATTTT. Its protein is CASRETSGIADTQYF.